This T cell receptor (beta chain) was obtained from a study of blood T cells in healthy people across ages. Concerning this clonotype itself: Its cognate antigen is unknown.

The V gene's germline CDR1 is WNHNN and CDR2 SYGVQD (reference sequence). V gave up 5 bases and J gave up 6 bases; unmatched junction bases: 5. This CDR3 is 15 amino acids long. With a J-beta primer mix and a sample-barcoded 5' primer, a second PCR ran roughly 6 to 11 cycles. Each sample yielded at least 2.5 million CDR3-containing paired-end reads. TCRdb passed the 5' RACE reads through MiXCR, listing each CDR3 protein once. Here the sample spans hundreds of thousands of distinct CDR3 sequences, over 40% being singletons. General study results and limits: Naive T cell percentage strongly correlated with TCR beta diversity.

Peripheral blood samples of 9 to 10 milliliters were drawn from each donor. Sample: blood. V and J are TRBV10-1 and TRBJ2-2; 11 bases map to TRBD1. The source is an elderly man in good health. CDR3: CASSTGTGGPGELFF. The CDR3 DNA reads as TGCGCCAGCAGTACCGGGACAGGGGGTCCCGGGGAGCTGTTTTTT.